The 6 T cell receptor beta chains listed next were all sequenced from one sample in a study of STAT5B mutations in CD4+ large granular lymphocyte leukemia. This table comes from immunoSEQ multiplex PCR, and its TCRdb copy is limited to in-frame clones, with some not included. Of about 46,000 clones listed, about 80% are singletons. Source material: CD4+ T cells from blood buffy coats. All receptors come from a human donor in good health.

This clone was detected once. CDR3 residues: CASSLEASPVWQYF. CDR3 sequence (DNA): TGTGCCAGCAGCTTAGAGGCTAGCCCGGTATGGCAGTACTTC. The chain has TRBV11-2 and TRBJ2-7, with D perhaps TRBD2 (5 bases). The CDR3 runs to 14 residues. The V and J ends lost 0 bases and 9 bases respectively, with 15 bases between them. In germline, CDR1 is SGHAT, CDR2 FQNNGV.

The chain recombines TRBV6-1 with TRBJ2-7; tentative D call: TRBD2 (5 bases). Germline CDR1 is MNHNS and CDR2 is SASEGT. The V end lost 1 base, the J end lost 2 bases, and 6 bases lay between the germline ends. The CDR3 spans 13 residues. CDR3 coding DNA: TGTGCCAGCAGTGAAGGGGGAGCCTACGAGCAGTACTTC. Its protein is CASSEGGAYEQYF.

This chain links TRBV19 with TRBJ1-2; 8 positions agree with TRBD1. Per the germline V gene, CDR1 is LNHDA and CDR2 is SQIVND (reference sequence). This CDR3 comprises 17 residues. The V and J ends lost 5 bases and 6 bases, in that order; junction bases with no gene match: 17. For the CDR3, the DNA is TGTGCCAGTAGTGAAAGACGGGGGACAGGCTCACTCGATGGCTACACCTTC. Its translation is CASSERRGTGSLDGYTF.

This CDR3 reads CASSIQRYGYTF. The CDR3 DNA reads as TGTGCCAGTAGTATACAGCGCTATGGCTACACCTTC. The rearrangement joins TRBV19 to TRBJ1-2, with D hard to call. V was cut by 2 bases and J by 4 bases, with 5 bases left in between. This CDR3 comprises 12 residues. Germline V lookup: CDR1 LNHDA, CDR2 SQIVND (reference sequence).

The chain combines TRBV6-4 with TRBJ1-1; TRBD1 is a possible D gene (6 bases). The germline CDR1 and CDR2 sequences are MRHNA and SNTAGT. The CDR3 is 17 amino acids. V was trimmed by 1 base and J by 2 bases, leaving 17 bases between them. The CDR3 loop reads CASSDLGTIKGNTEAFF. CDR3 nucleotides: TGTGCCAGCAGTGACTTGGGGACAATTAAGGGAAACACTGAAGCTTTCTTT.

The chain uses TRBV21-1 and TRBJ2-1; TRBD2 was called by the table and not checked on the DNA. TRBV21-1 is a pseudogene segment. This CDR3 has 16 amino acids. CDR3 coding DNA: TGTGCCAGCAGCAGTCGACTAGCGGGCTCCTACAATGAGCAGTTCTTC. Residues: CASSSRLAGSYNEQFF.